This record covers a single T cell receptor (beta chain). The data were produced by immunoSEQ multiplex PCR, yet TCRdb's version contains in-frame clones alone and is incomplete. The table has 55,000 to 70,000 clones, 79% seen once; the top ten hold 3.2%. This sample is drawn from a study of blood T cell repertoires in COVID-19. Germline trimming cut 9 bases from V and 5 bases from J; bases unmatched to any gene: 6. The CDR3 is 12 amino acids. From germline, CDR1 is SGHTA and CDR2 FQGNSA. This clonotype was sampled from a man in his 60s with acute or convalescent COVID-19. Input material: peripheral blood. V is TRBV7-2 and J is TRBJ1-2; 7 bases map to TRBD1. The CDR3 loop reads CASAIQGYGYTF. For the CDR3, the DNA is TGTGCCAGTGCAATACAGGGGTATGGCTACACCTTC.